This is a list of T cell receptor beta chains from one sample in a study of blood T cell repertoires in COVID-19. This table comes from immunoSEQ multiplex PCR, and its TCRdb copy is limited to in-frame clones, with some not included. The table shows around 79,000 clones, with 65% to 90% occurring only once. The sequencing sample was made of peripheral blood. These receptors all come from a woman aged 55-69 years with acute or convalescent COVID-19. The CDR3 runs from the conserved cysteine through the conserved F or W. A D gene is named only where the DNA matches it firmly. Only part of the rows carry a size: once, few, many, or a class if the clone is expanded.

J,D,V,size,DNA,CDR3
TRBJ2-7,-,TRBV11-3,-,TGTGCCAGCAGCTTAACCAGTCAGAACCACGAGCAGTACTTC,CASSLTSQNHEQYF
TRBJ2-7,TRBD2,TRBV3-1/TRBV3-2,-,TGTGCCAGCAGCCGCTCTGCCGGGACTAGCGGGGGGGCCTCCTACGAGCAGTACTTC,CASSRSAGTSGGASYEQYF
TRBJ1-1,-,TRBV3-1/TRBV3-2,-,TGTGCCAGCAGCCATCGCGGAGGGACGGATGAAGCTTTCTTT,CASSHRGGTDEAFF
TRBJ2-7,-,TRBV6-2/TRBV6-3,-,TGTGCCAGCAGTTACTCCATTAGCGAGCAGTACTTC,CASSYSISEQYF
TRBJ2-5,-,TRBV2,-,TGTGCCAGCAGTGAACGACAGTACCAAGAGACCCAGTACTTC,CASSERQYQETQYF
TRBJ1-2,-,TRBV24-1,-,TGTGCCACCAGTGATCACTCAGGAATACGGGGCTACACCTTC,CATSDHSGIRGYTF
TRBJ2-3,TRBD2,TRBV14,-,TGTGCCAGCAGCCAAGATCGAGGCGGGGGGCCTTACACAGATACGCAGTATTTT,CASSQDRGGGPYTDTQYF
TRBJ1-2,TRBD1,TRBV19,-,TGTGCCAGTAGTCCCCTGGGAGGACAGGGGGCAAGAAACTATGGCTACACCTTC,CASSPLGGQGARNYGYTF
TRBJ1-1,-,TRBV7-2,-,TGTGCCAGCAGCTTACACCCCTCCGGGAGGAACACTGAAGCTTTCTTT,CASSLHPSGRNTEAFF
TRBJ2-6,-,TRBV24-1,-,TGTGCCACCAGTGGCCAGGGGGGCAACGTCCTGACTTTC,CATSGQGGNVLTF
TRBJ2-5,-,TRBV24-1,-,TGTGCCACCAGTGATCCCTCCCGGGTAGCCAAAGAGACCCAGTACTTC,CATSDPSRVAKETQYF
TRBJ1-3,-,TRBV9,-,TGTGCCAGCAGTGACAGGCACGGAAACACCATATATTTT,CASSDRHGNTIYF
TRBJ2-2,TRBD2,TRBV5-1,-,TGCGCCAGCAGCCCCACTAGCGGGGGACGGGACGGGGAGCTGTTTTTT,CASSPTSGGRDGELFF
TRBJ1-6,TRBD1,TRBV30,-,TGTGCCTGGAGTACGGACAGGGGAACTAATTCACCCCTCCACTTT,CAWSTDRGTNSPLHF
TRBJ2-3,TRBD2,TRBV3-1/TRBV3-2,-,TGTGCCAGCAGCCAACAGCAGACTAGCGTAGATACGCAGTATTTT,CASSQQQTSVDTQYF
TRBJ2-3,TRBD2,TRBV4-1,-,TGCGCCAGCAGCCGTCTAGCGGGGGGACAGAACCCTAGCACAGATACGCAGTATTTT,CASSRLAGGQNPSTDTQYF
TRBJ1-5,-,TRBV12-3/TRBV12-4,once,TGTGCCAGCAGAGACAGGAATAATCAGCCCCAGCATTTT,CASRDRNNQPQHF
TRBJ1-4,-,TRBV25-1,once,TGTGCCAGCAGTTTTTATACTAATGAAAAACTGTTTTTT,CASSFYTNEKLFF
TRBJ1-2,TRBD1,TRBV19,-,TGTGCCAGCGCTACCGGACAGGCCTATGGCTACACCTTC,CASATGQAYGYTF
TRBJ1-4,-,TRBV6-6,-,TGTGCCAGCAGTCTCCAGGGTAGGCCTAATGAAAAACTGTTTTTT,CASSLQGRPNEKLFF
TRBJ1-3,-,TRBV15,-,TGTGCCACCAGCGGGACTGGCGGAAACACCATATATTTT,CATSGTGGNTIYF
TRBJ1-1,-,TRBV6-6,-,TGTGCCAGCAGTTACGAGGGCTACGGGAACACTGAAGCTTTCTTT,CASSYEGYGNTEAFF
TRBJ1-1,TRBD1,TRBV19,-,TGTGCCAGTAGTGCATCCGGGACAGGGGGCACTGAAGCTTTCTTT,CASSASGTGGTEAFF
TRBJ1-4,TRBD1,TRBV18,-,TGTGCCAGCTCTTCCCATCAACCCGGGACAGGTTGGGGGACTAATGAAAAACTGTTTTTT,CASSSHQPGTGWGTNEKLFF
TRBJ2-1,TRBD1,TRBV9,-,TGTGCCAGCAGCGTAGGGGGACAGCAAAAGAATGAGCAGTTCTTC,CASSVGGQQKNEQFF
TRBJ1-2,-,TRBV19,few,TGTGCCAGTAGTATATTCGGATCAGGGGGCTACACCTTC,CASSIFGSGGYTF
TRBJ1-2,-,TRBV18,-,TGTGCCAGCTCTTTTCAGGAAGCCTATGGCTACACCTTC,CASSFQEAYGYTF
TRBJ1-1,-,TRBV27,-,TGTGCCAGCAGTTCCTGGGGCGGTCTGAAGGACACTGAAGCTTTCTTT,CASSSWGGLKDTEAFF
TRBJ2-1,-,TRBV29-1,-,TGCAGCGTAAGGCAGCGGAGCTCCTACAATGAGCAGTTCTTC,CSVRQRSSYNEQFF